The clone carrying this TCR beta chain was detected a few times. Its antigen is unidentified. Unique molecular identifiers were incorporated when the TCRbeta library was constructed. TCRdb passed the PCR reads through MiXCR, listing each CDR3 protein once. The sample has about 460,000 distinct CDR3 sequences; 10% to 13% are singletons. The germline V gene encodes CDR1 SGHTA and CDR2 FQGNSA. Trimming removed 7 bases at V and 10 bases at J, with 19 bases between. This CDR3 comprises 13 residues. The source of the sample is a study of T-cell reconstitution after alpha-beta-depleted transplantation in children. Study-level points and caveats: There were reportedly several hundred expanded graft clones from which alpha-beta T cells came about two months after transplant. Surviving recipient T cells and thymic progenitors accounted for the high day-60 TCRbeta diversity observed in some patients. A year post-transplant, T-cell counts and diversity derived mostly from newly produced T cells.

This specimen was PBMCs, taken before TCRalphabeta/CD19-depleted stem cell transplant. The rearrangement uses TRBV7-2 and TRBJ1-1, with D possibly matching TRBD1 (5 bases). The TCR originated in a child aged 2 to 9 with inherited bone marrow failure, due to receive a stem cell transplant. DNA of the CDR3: TGTGCCAGCAACCTAGGCGGCGTGGGGGGAGCTTTCTTT. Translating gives CASNLGGVGGAFF.